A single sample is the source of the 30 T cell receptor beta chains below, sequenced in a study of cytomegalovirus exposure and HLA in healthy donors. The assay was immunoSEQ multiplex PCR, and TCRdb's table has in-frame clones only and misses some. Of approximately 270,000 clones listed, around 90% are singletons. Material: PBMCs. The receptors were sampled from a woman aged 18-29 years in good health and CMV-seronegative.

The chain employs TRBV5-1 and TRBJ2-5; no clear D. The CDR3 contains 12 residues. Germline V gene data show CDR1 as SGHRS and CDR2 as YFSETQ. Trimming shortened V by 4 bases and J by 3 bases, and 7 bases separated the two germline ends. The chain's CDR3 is CASSERKETQYF. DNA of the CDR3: TGCGCCAGCAGCGAGAGAAAAGAGACCCAGTACTTC. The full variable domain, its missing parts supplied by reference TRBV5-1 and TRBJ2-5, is KAGVTQTPRYLIKTRGQQVTLSCSPISGHRSVSWYQQTPGQGLQFLFEYFSETQRNKGNFPGRFSGRQFSNSRSEMNVSTLELGDSALYLCASSERKETQYFGPGTRLLVL.

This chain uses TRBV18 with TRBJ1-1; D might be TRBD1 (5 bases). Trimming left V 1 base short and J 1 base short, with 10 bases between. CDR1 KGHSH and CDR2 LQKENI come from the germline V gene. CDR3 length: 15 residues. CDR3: CASSPLQGRNTEAFF. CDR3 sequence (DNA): TGTGCCAGCTCACCACTGCAGGGAAGGAACACTGAAGCTTTCTTT.

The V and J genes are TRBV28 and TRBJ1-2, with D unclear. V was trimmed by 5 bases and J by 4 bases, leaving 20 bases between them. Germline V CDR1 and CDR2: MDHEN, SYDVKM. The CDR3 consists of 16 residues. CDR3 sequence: CASSPLDFRQLYGYTF. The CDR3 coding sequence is TGTGCCAGCAGTCCACTCGATTTCAGACAACTCTATGGCTACACCTTC.

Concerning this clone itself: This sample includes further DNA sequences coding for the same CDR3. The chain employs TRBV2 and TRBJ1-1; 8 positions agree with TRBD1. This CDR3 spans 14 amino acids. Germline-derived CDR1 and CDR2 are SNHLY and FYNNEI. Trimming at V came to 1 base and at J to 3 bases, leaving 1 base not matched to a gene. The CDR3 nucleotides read TGTGCCAGCAGTGAAGACAGGGGGTACACTGAAGCTTTCTTT. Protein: CASSEDRGYTEAFF.

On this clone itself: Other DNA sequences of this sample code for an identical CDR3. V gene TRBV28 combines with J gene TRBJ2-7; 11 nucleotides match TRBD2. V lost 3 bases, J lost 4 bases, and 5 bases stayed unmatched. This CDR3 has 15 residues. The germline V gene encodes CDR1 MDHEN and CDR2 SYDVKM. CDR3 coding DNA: TGTGCCAGCAGTTTTGGACTAGCGGGCCCATACGAGCAGTACGTC. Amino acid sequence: CASSFGLAGPYEQYV.

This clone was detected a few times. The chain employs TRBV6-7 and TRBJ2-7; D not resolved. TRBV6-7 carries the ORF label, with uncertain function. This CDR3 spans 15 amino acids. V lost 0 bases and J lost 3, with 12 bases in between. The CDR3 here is CASSYSNVHHYEQYV. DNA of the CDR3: TGTGCCAGCAGTTACTCGAACGTACACCACTACGAGCAGTACGTC.

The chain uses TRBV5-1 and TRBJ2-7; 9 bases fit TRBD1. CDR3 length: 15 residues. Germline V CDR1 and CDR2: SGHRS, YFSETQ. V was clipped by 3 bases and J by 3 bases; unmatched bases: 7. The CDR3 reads CASSSVDRGLYEQYF. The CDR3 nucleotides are TGCGCCAGCAGCTCTGTGGACAGGGGCCTCTACGAGCAGTACTTC.

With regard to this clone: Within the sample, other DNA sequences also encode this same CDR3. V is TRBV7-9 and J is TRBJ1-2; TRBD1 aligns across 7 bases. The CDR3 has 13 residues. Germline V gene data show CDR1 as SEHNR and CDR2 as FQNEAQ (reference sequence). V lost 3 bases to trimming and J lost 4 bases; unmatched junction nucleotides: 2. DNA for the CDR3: TGTGCCAGCAGCTTGGGACAGATCTATGGCTACACCTTC. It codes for CASSLGQIYGYTF.

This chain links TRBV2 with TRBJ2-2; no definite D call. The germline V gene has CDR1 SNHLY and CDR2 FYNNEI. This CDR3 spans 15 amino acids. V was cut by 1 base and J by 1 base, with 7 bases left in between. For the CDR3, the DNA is TGTGCCAGCAGTGAAGTGGCAAGGAACACCGGGGAGCTGTTTTTT. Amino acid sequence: CASSEVARNTGELFF.

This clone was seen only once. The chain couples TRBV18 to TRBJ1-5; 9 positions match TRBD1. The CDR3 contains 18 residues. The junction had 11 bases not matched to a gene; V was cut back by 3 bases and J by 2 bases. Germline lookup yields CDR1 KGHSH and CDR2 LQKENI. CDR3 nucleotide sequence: TGTGCCAGCTCACCGGGGGTACAGGGGGCTGGAGGCAATCAGCCCCAGCATTTT. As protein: CASSPGVQGAGGNQPQHF.

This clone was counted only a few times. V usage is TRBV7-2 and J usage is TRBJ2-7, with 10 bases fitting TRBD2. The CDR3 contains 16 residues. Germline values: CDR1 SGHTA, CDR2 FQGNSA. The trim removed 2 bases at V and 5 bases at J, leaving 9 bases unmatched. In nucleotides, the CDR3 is TGTGCCAGCAGCTTAATGTCTAGCGGGGGCGCCCACGAGCAGTACTTC. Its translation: CASSLMSSGGAHEQYF.

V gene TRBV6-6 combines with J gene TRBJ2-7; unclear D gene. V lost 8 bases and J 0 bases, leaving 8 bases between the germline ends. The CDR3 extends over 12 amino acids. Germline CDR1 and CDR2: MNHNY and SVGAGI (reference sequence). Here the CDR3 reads CASGPNSYEQYV. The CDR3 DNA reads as TGTGCCAGCGGGCCAAACTCCTACGAGCAGTACGTC.

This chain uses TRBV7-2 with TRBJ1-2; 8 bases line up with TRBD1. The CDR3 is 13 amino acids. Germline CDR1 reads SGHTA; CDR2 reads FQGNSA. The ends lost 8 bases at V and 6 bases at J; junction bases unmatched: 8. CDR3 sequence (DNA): TGTGCCAGCCAGAATCAGGGGGCAGATGGCTACACCTTC. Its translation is CASQNQGADGYTF.

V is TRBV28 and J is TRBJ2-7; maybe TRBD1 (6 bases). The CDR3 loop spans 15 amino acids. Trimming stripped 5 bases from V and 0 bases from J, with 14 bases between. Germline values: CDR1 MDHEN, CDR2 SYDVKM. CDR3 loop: CASSARDNLSYEQYV. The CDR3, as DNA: TGTGCCAGCAGTGCCCGGGACAACCTCTCCTACGAGCAGTACGTC.

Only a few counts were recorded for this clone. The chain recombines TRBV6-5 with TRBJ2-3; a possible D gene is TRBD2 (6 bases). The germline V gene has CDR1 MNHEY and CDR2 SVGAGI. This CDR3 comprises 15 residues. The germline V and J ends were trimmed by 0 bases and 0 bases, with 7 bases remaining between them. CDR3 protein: CASSYSLASTDTQYF. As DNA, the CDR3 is TGTGCCAGCAGTTACTCTCTAGCGAGCACAGATACGCAGTATTTT.

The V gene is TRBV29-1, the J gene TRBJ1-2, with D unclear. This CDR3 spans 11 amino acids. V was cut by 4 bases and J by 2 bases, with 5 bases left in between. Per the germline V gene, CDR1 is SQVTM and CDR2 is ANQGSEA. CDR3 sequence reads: CSVAVNYGYTF. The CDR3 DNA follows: TGCAGCGTTGCGGTCAACTATGGCTACACCTTC.

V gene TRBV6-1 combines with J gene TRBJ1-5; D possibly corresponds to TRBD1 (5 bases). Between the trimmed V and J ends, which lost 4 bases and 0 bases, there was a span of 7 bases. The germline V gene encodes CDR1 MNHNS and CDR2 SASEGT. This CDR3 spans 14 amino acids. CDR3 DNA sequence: TGTGCCAGCAGTGTTGGGGCTAGCAATCAGCCCCAGCATTTT. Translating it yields CASSVGASNQPQHF.

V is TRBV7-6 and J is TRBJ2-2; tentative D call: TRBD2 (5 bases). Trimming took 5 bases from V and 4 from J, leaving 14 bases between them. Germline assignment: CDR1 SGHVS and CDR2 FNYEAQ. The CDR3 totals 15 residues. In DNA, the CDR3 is TGTGCCAGCAGCAAAGGGAGTCCGGGCACCGGGGAGCTGTTTTTT. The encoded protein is CASSKGSPGTGELFF.

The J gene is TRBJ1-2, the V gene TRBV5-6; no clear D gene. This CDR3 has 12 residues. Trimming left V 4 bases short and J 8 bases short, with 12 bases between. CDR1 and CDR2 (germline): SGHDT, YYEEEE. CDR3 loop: CASSQGTGGYTF. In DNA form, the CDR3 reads TGTGCCAGCAGCCAAGGAACGGGGGGCTACACCTTC.

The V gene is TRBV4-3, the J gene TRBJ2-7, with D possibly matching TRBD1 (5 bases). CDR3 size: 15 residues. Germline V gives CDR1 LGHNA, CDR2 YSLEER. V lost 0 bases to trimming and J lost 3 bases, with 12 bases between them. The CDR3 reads CASSQDSGFYYEQYF. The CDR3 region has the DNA TGCGCCAGCAGCCAAGATTCAGGGTTCTACTACGAGCAGTACTTC.

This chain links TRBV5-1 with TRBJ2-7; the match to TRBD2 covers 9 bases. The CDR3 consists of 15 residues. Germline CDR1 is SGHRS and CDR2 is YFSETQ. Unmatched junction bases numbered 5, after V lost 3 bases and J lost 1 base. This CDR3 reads CASSSGLASSYEQYV. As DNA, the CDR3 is TGCGCCAGCAGCTCGGGACTAGCTTCTTCCTACGAGCAGTACGTC.

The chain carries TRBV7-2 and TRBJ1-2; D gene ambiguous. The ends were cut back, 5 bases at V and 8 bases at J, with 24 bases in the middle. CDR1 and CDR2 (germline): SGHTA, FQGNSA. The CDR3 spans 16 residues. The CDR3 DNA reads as TGTGCCAGCAGCCCCCATCGGGGAAGGGATATAGTCGGCTACACCTTC. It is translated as CASSPHRGRDIVGYTF.

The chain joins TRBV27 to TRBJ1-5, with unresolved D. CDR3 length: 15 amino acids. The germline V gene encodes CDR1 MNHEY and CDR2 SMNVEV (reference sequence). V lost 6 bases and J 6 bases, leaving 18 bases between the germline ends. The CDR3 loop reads CASREDSLTGQPQHF. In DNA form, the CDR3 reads TGTGCCAGCAGGGAAGACTCCCTGACGGGTCAGCCCCAGCATTTT.

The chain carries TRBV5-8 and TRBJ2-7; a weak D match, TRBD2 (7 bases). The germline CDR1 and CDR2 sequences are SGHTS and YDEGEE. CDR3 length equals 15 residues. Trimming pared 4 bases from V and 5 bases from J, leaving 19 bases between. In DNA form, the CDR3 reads TGTGCCAGCAGCCGTAGTCTGGGGGGGGCCCACGAGCAGTACGTC. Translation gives CASSRSLGGAHEQYV.

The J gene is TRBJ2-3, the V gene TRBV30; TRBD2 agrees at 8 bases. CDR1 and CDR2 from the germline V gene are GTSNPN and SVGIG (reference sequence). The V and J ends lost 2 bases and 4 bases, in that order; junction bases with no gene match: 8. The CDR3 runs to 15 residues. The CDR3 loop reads CAWSYNGGASDTQYF. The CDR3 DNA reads TGTGCCTGGAGTTATAACGGGGGGGCCTCAGATACGCAGTATTTT.

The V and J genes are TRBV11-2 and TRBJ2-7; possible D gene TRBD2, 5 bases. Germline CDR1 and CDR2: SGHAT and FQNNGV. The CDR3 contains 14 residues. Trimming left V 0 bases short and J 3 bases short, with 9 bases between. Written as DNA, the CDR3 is TGTGCCAGCAGCTTAGACATGGGAGTCTACGAGCAGTACTTC. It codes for CASSLDMGVYEQYF.

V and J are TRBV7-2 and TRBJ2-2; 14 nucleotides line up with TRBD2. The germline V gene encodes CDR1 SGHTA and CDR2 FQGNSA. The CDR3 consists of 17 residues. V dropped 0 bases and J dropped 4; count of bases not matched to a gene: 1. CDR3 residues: CASSLAGTSGGTGELFF. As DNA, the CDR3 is TGTGCCAGCAGCTTAGCGGGGACTAGCGGGGGCACCGGGGAGCTGTTTTTT.

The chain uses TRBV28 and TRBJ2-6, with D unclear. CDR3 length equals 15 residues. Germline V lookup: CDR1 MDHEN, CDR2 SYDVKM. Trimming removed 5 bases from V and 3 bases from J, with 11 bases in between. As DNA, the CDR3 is TGTGCCAGCAGTCCCCTTAGAAATGGGGCCAACGTCCTGACTTTC. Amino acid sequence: CASSPLRNGANVLTF.

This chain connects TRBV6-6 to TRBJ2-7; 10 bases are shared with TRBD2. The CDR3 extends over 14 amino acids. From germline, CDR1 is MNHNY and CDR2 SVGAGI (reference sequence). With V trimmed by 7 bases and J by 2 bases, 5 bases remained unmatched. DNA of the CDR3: TGTGCCAGCAACCCTAGCGGGGGAGCCTACGAGCAGTACTTC. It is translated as CASNPSGGAYEQYF.

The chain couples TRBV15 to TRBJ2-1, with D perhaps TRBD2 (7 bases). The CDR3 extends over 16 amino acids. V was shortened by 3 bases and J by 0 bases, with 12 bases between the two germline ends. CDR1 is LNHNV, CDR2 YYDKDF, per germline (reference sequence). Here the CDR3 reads CATSSVGGASYNEQFF. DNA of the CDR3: TGTGCCACCAGCAGTGTAGGGGGGGCCTCCTACAATGAGCAGTTCTTC.